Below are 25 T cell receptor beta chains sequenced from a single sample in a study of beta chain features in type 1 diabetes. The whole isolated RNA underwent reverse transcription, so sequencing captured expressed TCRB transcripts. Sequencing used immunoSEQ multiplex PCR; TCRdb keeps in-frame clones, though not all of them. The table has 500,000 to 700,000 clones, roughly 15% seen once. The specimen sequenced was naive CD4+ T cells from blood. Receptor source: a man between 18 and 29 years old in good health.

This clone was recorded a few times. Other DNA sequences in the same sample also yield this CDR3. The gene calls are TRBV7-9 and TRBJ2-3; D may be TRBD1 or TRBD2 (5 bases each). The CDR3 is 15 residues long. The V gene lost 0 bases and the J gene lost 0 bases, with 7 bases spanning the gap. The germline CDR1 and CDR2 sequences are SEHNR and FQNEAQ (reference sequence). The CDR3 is CASSLARGSTDTQYF. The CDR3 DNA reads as TGTGCCAGCAGCTTAGCCCGGGGCAGCACAGATACGCAGTATTTT. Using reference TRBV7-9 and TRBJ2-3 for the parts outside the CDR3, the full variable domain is DTGVSQNPRHKITKRGQNVTFRCDPISEHNRLYWYRQTLGQGPEFLTYFQNEAQLEKSRLLSDRFSAERPKGSFSTLEIQRTEQGDSAMYLCASSLARGSTDTQYFGPGTRLTVL.

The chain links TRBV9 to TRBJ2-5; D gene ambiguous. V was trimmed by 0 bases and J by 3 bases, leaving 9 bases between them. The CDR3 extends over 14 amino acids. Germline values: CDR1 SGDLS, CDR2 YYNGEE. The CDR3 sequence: CASSVDPSKETQYF. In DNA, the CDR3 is TGTGCCAGCAGCGTAGATCCCTCGAAAGAGACCCAGTACTTC.

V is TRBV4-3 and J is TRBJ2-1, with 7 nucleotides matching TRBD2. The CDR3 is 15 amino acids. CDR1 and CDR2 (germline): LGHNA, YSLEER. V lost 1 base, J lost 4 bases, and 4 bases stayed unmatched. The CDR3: CASSQVGRGYNEQFF. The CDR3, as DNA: TGCGCCAGCAGCCAAGTTGGGAGGGGTTACAATGAGCAGTTCTTC.

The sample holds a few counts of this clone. This CDR3 reads CASSSKREISYNEQFF. As DNA, the CDR3 is TGTGCCAGCAGCTCCAAGCGGGAGATCTCCTACAATGAGCAGTTCTTC. The rearrangement links TRBV7-6 to TRBJ2-1; 8 nucleotides align to TRBD2. Losses at the gene ends were 4 bases for V and 0 bases for J; bases not matched to a gene: 5. The CDR3 consists of 16 residues. The germline gives CDR1 SGHVS, CDR2 FNYEAQ.

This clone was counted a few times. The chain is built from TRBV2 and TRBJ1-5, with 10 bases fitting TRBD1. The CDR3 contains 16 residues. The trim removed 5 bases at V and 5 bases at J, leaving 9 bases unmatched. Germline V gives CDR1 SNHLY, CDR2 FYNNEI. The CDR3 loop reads CASSPRQGAIHQPQHF. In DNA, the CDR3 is TGTGCCAGCAGTCCGAGACAGGGGGCGATCCATCAGCCCCAGCATTTT.

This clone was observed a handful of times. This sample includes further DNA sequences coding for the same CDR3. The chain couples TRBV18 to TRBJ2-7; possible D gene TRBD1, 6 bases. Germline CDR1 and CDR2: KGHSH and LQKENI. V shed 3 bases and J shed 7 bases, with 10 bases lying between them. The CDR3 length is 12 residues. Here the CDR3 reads CASSPTGSEQYF. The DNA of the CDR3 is TGTGCCAGCTCACCTACAGGGTCTGAGCAGTACTTC.

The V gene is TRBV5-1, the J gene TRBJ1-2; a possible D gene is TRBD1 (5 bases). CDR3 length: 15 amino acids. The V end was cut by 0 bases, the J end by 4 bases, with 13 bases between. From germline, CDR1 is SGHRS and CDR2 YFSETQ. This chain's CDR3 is CASSLEGPHPYGYTF. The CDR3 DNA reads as TGCGCCAGCAGCTTGGAGGGACCCCACCCCTATGGCTACACCTTC.

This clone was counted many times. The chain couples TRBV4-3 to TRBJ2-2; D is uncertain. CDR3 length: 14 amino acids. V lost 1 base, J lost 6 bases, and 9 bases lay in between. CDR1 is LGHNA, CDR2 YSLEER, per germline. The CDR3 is CASSQVFVSGELFF. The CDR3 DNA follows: TGCGCCAGCAGCCAAGTTTTCGTATCCGGGGAGCTGTTTTTT.

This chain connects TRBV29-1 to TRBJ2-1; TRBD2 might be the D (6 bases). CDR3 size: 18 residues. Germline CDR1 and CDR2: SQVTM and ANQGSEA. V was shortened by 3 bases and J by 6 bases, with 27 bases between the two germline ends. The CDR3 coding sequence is TGCAGCGTTGAGAGGATTCGTCGGGACTCCCACCCGGTCAATGAGCAGTTCTTC. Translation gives CSVERIRRDSHPVNEQFF.

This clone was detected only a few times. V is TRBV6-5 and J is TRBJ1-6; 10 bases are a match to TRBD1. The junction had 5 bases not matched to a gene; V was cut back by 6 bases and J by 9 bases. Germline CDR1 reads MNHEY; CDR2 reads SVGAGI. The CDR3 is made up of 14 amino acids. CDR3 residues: CASRGQGRISPLHF. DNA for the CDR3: TGTGCCAGCAGGGGACAGGGGAGGATTTCACCCCTCCACTTT.

DNA of the CDR3: TGTGCCAGCAAGAGGACAGATACGCAGTATTTT. Translating gives CASKRTDTQYF. The rearrangement uses TRBV2 and TRBJ2-3; no clear D gene. Germline V gene sequence: CDR1 SNHLY, CDR2 FYNNEI. Trimming left V 7 bases short and J 3 bases short, with 5 bases between. The CDR3 spans 11 residues. Drawing the rest from reference TRBV2 and TRBJ2-3, the complete variable domain is EPEVTQTPSHQVTQMGQEVILRCVPISNHLYFYWYRQILGQKVEFLVSFYNNEISEKSEIFDDQFSVERPDGSNFTLKIRSTKLEDSAMYFCASKRTDTQYFGPGTRLTVL.

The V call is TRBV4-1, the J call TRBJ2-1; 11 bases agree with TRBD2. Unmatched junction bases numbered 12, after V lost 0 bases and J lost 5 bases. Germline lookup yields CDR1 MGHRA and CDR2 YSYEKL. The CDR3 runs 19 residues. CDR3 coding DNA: TGCGCCAGCAGCCAAGAGGCCTATAGCGGGAGGGCCATGGACAATGAGCAGTTCTTC. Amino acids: CASSQEAYSGRAMDNEQFF.

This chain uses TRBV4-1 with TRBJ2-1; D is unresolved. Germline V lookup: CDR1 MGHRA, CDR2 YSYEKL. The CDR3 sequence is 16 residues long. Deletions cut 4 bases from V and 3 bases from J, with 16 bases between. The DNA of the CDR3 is TGCGCCAGCAGCCCGACCCTAGGAGTAAGCTACAATGAGCAGTTCTTC. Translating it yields CASSPTLGVSYNEQFF.

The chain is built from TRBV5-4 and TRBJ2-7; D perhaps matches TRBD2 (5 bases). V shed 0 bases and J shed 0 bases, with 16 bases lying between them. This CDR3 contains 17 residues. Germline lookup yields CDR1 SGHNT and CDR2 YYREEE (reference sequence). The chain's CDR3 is CASSLGLTIPGSYEQYF. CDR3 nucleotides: TGTGCCAGCAGCTTGGGCTTGACTATTCCCGGCTCCTACGAGCAGTACTTC.

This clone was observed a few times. CDR3 DNA: TGCACCAGCAGCCATTTTCCGGGACTAGCGGGACTGTACCAAGAGACCCAGTACTTC. Its translation: CTSSHFPGLAGLYQETQYF. The chain has TRBV1 and TRBJ2-5; TRBD2, the table's D call, lacks a check against the DNA. TRBV1 is labeled a pseudogene. The CDR3 runs 19 residues.

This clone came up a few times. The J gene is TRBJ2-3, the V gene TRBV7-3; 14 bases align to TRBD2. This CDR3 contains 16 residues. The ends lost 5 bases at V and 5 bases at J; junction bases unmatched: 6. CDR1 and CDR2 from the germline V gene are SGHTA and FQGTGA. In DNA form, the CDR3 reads TGTGCCAGCAGCGCGACTAGCGGGAGGGCCGGAGATACGCAGTATTTT. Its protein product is CASSATSGRAGDTQYF.

CDR3 bases: TGTGCCAGCAGCGGGGGACATGTTAAGGAGACCCAGTACTTC. As protein: CASSGGHVKETQYF. The V gene is TRBV9, the J gene TRBJ2-5, with D maybe TRBD1 (6 bases). The CDR3 runs 14 residues. The V gene lost 3 bases and the J gene lost 5 bases, with 14 bases spanning the gap. Germline values: CDR1 SGDLS, CDR2 YYNGEE.

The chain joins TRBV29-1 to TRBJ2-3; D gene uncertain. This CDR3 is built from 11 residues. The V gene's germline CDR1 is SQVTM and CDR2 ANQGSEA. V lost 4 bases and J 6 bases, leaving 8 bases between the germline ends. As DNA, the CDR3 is TGCAGCGTTGCTAGTAGGGATACGCAGTATTTT. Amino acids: CSVASRDTQYF.

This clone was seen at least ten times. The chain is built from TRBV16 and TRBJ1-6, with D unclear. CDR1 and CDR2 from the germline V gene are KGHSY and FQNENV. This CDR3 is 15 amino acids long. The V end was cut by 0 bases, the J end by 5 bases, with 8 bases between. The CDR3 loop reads CASSQSTANNSPLHF. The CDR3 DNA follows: TGTGCCAGCAGCCAATCTACAGCCAATAATTCACCCCTCCACTTT.

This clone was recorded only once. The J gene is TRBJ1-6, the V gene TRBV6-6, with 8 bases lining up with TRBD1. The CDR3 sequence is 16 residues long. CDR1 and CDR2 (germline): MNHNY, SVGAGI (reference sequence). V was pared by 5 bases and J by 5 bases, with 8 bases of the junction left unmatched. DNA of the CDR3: TGTGCCAGCAGTCCCGGACAGGGAGGGAATAATTCACCCCTCCACTTT. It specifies CASSPGQGGNNSPLHF.

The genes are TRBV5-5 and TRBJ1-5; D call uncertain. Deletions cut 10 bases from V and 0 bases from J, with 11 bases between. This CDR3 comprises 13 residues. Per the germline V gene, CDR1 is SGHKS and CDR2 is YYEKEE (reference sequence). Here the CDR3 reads CAPRGNSNQPQHF. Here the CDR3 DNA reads TGTGCCCCGAGAGGGAATAGCAATCAGCCCCAGCATTTT.

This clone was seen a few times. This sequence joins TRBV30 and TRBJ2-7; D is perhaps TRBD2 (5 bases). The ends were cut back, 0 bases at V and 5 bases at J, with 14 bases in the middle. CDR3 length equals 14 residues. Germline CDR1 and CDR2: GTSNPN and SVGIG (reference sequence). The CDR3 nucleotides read TGTGCCTGGAGTGTAAACTTACCGAGGGACGAGCAGTACTTC. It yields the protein CAWSVNLPRDEQYF.

This chain's CDR3 is CASSLGAGQDTQYF. The CDR3 nucleotides read TGTGCCAGCAGCTTAGGGGCAGGGCAAGATACGCAGTATTTT. V and J are TRBV7-6 and TRBJ2-3; D possibly corresponds to TRBD1 (5 bases). The germline V gene has CDR1 SGHVS and CDR2 FNYEAQ. The CDR3 contains 14 residues. The V end lost 1 base, the J end lost 5 bases, and 10 bases lay between the germline ends.

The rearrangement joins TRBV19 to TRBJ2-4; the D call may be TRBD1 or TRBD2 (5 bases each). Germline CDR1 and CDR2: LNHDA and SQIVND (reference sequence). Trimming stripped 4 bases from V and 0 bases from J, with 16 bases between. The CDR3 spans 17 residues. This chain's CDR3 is CASSSPWGFQAKNIQYF. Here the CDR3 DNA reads TGTGCCAGTAGTAGCCCCTGGGGGTTCCAAGCCAAAAACATTCAGTACTTC.

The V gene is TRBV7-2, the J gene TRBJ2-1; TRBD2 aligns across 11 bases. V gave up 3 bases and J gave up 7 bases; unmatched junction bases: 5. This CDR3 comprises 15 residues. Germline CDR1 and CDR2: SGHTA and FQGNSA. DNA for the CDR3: TGTGCCAGCAGCTTGGCTAGCGGGGGGTGGAATGAGCAGTTCTTC. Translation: CASSLASGGWNEQFF.